This record concerns one T cell receptor beta chain sequence. The record originates from a study of blood T cell repertoires in COVID-19. Study-wide background: Collection of acute and convalescent COVID-19 samples took place in the United States, Italy and Spain. The analysed material was cDNA or gDNA that came from T cells, B-cell-depleted T cells, or PBMCs.

The authors' processing: The assay estimated nucleated cells by amplifying reference gene primers. Libraries were prepared by immunoSEQ multiplex PCR; TCRdb keeps only in-frame clonotypes and omits some of them. The V and J calls and clone size come from that table; D and trimming were worked out from the DNA. Of approximately 430,000 clones in the sample, just over 85% were seen once. Sequencing input: peripheral blood. The receptor comes from a woman between 25 and 40 years old with active or convalescent COVID-19.

This CDR3 is CASIGYRDSPLHF. In nucleotides, the CDR3 is TGTGCCAGCATCGGCTACAGGGATTCACCCCTCCACTTT. The chain employs TRBV28 and TRBJ1-6; D is possibly TRBD1 (6 bases). Deletions cut 7 bases from V and 8 bases from J, with 12 bases between. Per the germline V gene, CDR1 is MDHEN and CDR2 is SYDVKM. The CDR3 runs 13 residues.